This record covers a single T cell receptor beta chain. Its specific antigen is unknown. The input lacks base qualities; no much larger clone sits a single base away. Trimming takes 5 bases from V and 3 bases from J, and the germline ends sit 13 bases apart. Its CDR3 holds 14 amino acids, cysteine through phenylalanine. Left in the record is the CDR3 DNA by itself, 42 bases read in frame from the first base. This sample stems from a study of response to subunit inactivated influenza vaccine (dated 2018 in TCRdb). Looking at the study overall: Deep quantitative profiling of the T cell receptor repertoire was used in the study to follow responses to a trivalent subunit inactivated influenza vaccine. Findings and caveats that apply to the study as a whole: The authors suggested that each seasonal influenza vaccination may recruit only a limited number of new T cells.

The method behind the library was RT-PCR. TCRdb records Illumina HiSeq 2500 as the sequencer. TCRdb took the public reads, trimmed them with fastp at Q25, ran MiXCR for clone calling and kept in-frame beta chains. Every entry covers one CDR3 protein and lists the most common genes and DNA from its rows. The sample data list just under 250,000 distinct CDR3 sequences, and 9.5% to 15% of these were observed just once. Approximately 7.8% of the sample is held by the ten biggest clonotypes. The rearrangement joined TRBV12-3 or TRBV12-4 to TRBJ1-2; no D segment can be confidently identified. This TCR was recovered from a man in his forties or fifties who received an inactivated influenza vaccine. Donor details come from another sample of the same person, matched by shared clones. This sample comprised non-naive T cells sorted from PBMCs, obtained 14 to 15 days before vaccination. The meaning of the sample's cell subset or site label: memory T cell fraction. The sequenced DNA: TGTGCCAGCAGTCGCTTCCGGCGCGACTATGGCTACACCTTC. Its translation reads: CASSRFRRDYGYTF.